The 11 T cell receptor beta chains below were found in one sample sequenced in a study of post-analysis software for immune sequencing data. Points from the study as a whole: Controls had lower frequencies than patients of about five TRBV segments, which included TRBV5-6, TRBV5-1 and TRBV20-1.

Sequencing libraries made from TCR beta cDNA carried unique molecular identifiers. One entry per CDR3 protein, called by TCRdb with MiXCR from the PCR reads. The sample contains a few hundred thousand distinct CDR3 sequences, roughly 38% of which appear only once. Their target antigens are unknown. Source material: blood. Receptors originate from a girl aged 5-17 years with multiple sclerosis.

J is TRBJ2-1 and V is TRBV5-6; 11 bases agree with TRBD1. V lost 5 bases, J lost 8 bases, and 6 bases stayed unmatched. The CDR3 extends over 14 amino acids. Germline CDR1 SGHDT, CDR2 YYEEEE. The CDR3: CASRPGQGDHEQFF. The CDR3, as DNA: TGTGCCAGCAGGCCGGGACAGGGGGACCATGAGCAGTTCTTC.

The chain is built from TRBV6-5 and TRBJ1-2; D ambiguous. The V end lost 5 bases, the J end lost 2 bases, and 12 bases lay between the germline ends. The CDR3 is 14 amino acids. Germline V gene lookup returns CDR1 MNHEY and CDR2 SVGAGI. Written as DNA, the CDR3 is TGTGCCAGCAGTGGCGGACGACGGAACTATGGCTACACCTTC. This codes for CASSGGRRNYGYTF.

V gene TRBV5-1 combines with J gene TRBJ2-1; TRBD2 aligns across 16 bases. The CDR3 length is 17 residues. Germline-derived CDR1 and CDR2 are SGHRS and YFSETQ. J lost 7 bases, V lost 2 bases, and 6 bases had no gene match. In nucleotides, the CDR3 is TGCGCCAGCAGCTTCTCCGGGACTAGCGGGGGGGGGAATGAGCAGTTCTTC. Protein sequence: CASSFSGTSGGGNEQFF.

Many counts were recorded for this clonotype. The gene calls are TRBV5-1 and TRBJ2-5, with a tentative D call TRBD1 (5 bases). The germline gives CDR1 SGHRS, CDR2 YFSETQ. Trimming cost V 0 bases and J 0 bases, with 12 bases left between them. This CDR3 is 16 amino acids long. This CDR3 is CASSLEARTYQETQYF. Here the CDR3 DNA reads TGCGCCAGCAGCTTGGAGGCCCGGACATACCAAGAGACCCAGTACTTC.

The CDR3 DNA follows: TGTGCCAGCAGCCAAGTCGGCGGCCATCAAGAGACCCAGTACTTC. Protein: CASSQVGGHQETQYF. The chain couples TRBV3-1 to TRBJ2-5; D gene unclear. This CDR3 spans 15 amino acids. Trimming cost V 1 base and J 2 bases, with 11 bases left between them. The V gene's germline CDR1 is LGHDT and CDR2 YNNKEL (reference sequence).

The chain carries TRBV3-1 and TRBJ1-4, with TRBD1 matching 8 bases. The CDR3 is 15 amino acids. CDR1 is LGHDT and CDR2 is YNNKEL in the germline V gene (reference sequence). Trimming took 0 bases from V and 8 from J; bases not matched to a gene: 5. The CDR3 nucleotides are TGTGCCAGCAGCCAAGACGGGGCAGGGGGCGAAAAACTGTTTTTT. Residues: CASSQDGAGGEKLFF.

The rearrangement links TRBV11-2 to TRBJ2-3; TRBD2 agrees at 11 bases. The CDR3 has 16 residues. CDR1 is SGHAT, CDR2 FQNNGV, per germline. With 5 bases clipped from V and 2 bases from J, the junction kept 6 bases outside the gene matches. Here the CDR3 DNA reads TGTGCCAGCAGCCTAATAGCGGGGGGGGACACAGATACGCAGTATTTT. It translates to CASSLIAGGDTDTQYF.

This clonotype was observed a few times. The chain links TRBV4-1 to TRBJ2-7, with no clear D. The DNA end is more similar to TRBJ2-5, so the J call may be wrong. The germline V gene encodes CDR1 MGHRA and CDR2 YSYEKL. The CDR3 is 14 residues long. The CDR3 DNA is TGCGCCAGCAGCCAAATAAATTTGGGGGAGACCCAGTACTTC. Protein: CASSQINLGETQYF.

A few counts support this clonotype. Sequence at one end of the junction differs from germline and may be a read error. This sequence joins TRBV6-6 and TRBJ1-5, with D hard to call. Per germline, CDR1 MNHNY and CDR2 SVGAGI (reference sequence). The CDR3 totals 17 residues. This chain's CDR3 is CASSYSWTGVSDQPQHF. The CDR3 DNA sequence: TGTGCCAGCAGTTACTCGTGGACCGGGGTTAGCGATCAGCCCCAGCATTTT.

The gene calls are TRBV7-9 and TRBJ2-6; D is uncertain. This CDR3 comprises 19 residues. The germline V and J ends were trimmed by 3 bases and 2 bases, with 20 bases remaining between them. Germline V gene data show CDR1 as SEHNR and CDR2 as FQNEAQ (reference sequence). The DNA of the CDR3 is TGTGCCAGCAGCTTTAAGTATCTTGGGTCCCCCCCTGGGGCCAACGTCCTGACTTTC. The encoded protein is CASSFKYLGSPPGANVLTF.

This clonotype showed up many times. This rearrangement joins TRBV29-1 to TRBJ2-2; TRBD2 matches at 9 bases. The junction had 12 bases not matched to a gene; V was cut back by 1 base and J by 6 bases. Germline lookup yields CDR1 SQVTM and CDR2 ANQGSEA. The CDR3 sequence is 17 residues long. CDR3 protein: CSVEADNSGGVAGELFF. CDR3 DNA sequence: TGCAGCGTTGAAGCCGATAATAGCGGGGGAGTCGCCGGGGAGCTGTTTTTT.